This is a list of T cell receptor beta chains from one sample in a study of OX40 agonist ivuxolimab in advanced cancers. The table came from immunoSEQ multiplex PCR; TCRdb's copy has only in-frame clones and leaves some out. The sample records about 64,000 clones, 84% being singletons. The sequences come from CD4+ or CD8+ T cells sorted from blood, collected in a trial of the OX40 agonist ivuxolimab. The receptors were sampled from an adult with an advanced solid tumor such as melanoma, head and neck, liver or kidney cancer. Each CDR3 is given with its conserved first and last residue. The D gene is left open where the match is weak. The size field is filled for only some rows; it gives once, few, many or a size class.

>.|.|TRBV5-4|TRBJ2-2
TGTGCCAGCAGCTCCGGATATAACACCGGGGAGCTGTTTTTT
CASSSGYNTGELFF
>.|TRBD1|TRBV18|TRBJ1-4
TGTGCCAGCTCACGCGGGACAGGTGGCGAAAAACTGTTTTTT
CASSRGTGGEKLFF
>.|.|TRBV29-1|TRBJ1-1
TGCAGCGTTGAAAATGTGGAAAACACTGAAGCTTTCTTT
CSVENVENTEAFF
>.|.|TRBV10-3|TRBJ2-3
TGTGCCATCAGTGATGGGGGGGCCGCAGATACGCAGTATTTT
CAISDGGAADTQYF
>.|TRBD2|TRBV27|TRBJ2-7
TGTGCCAGCCAAGGGGGAGCGGGAGTAGGGAAGCAGTACTTC
CASQGGAGVGKQYF
>once|TRBD1|TRBV11-3|TRBJ1-4
TGTGCCAGCGGAGACAGGGGGGGAGAAAAACTGTTTTTT
CASGDRGGEKLFF
>once|TRBD1|TRBV10-1|TRBJ2-3
TGCGCCAGCAGCAGGGGGATCCGCAACACAGATACGCAGTATTTT
CASSRGIRNTDTQYF
>once|.|TRBV19|TRBJ2-7
TGTGCCAGTAGTATCGTCTCAGACAGCTTGTACGAGCAGTACTTC
CASSIVSDSLYEQYF
>.|.|TRBV5-1|TRBJ2-3
TGCGCCAGCAGGTTTACCACAGATACGCAGTATTTT
CASRFTTDTQYF
>.|TRBD2|TRBV4-3|TRBJ2-1
TGCGCCAGCAGCCAAGTTGCGCTAGCGGGGGGTGATGAGCAGTTCTTC
CASSQVALAGGDEQFF
>.|.|TRBV15|TRBJ2-1
TGTGCCACCAGCAGAGAGCGGGGTTGGCCTTACAATGAGCAGTTCTTC
CATSRERGWPYNEQFF
>once|.|TRBV5-1|TRBJ2-3
TGCGCCAGCAGCTTGGATGGGGGATCTAGCACAGATACGCAGTATTTT
CASSLDGGSSTDTQYF
>.|.|TRBV6-1|TRBJ2-5
TGTGCCAGCAGAGAGGGGGGGCCGGAGACCCAGTACTTC
CASREGGPETQYF
>.|TRBD1|TRBV11-2|TRBJ2-7
TGTGCCAGCAGCTCAACACGGACAGGACCCTACGAGCAGTACTTC
CASSSTRTGPYEQYF
>.|.|TRBV2|TRBJ1-5
TGTGCCAGCACCCAAGGAGGACTTACCGGTCGTCAGCCCCAGCATTTT
CASTQGGLTGRQPQHF
>few|TRBD1|TRBV5-1|TRBJ1-1
TGCGCCAGCAGCTTGTCCGGGACAGGGAACACTGAAGCTTTCTTT
CASSLSGTGNTEAFF
>.|TRBD2|TRBV5-4|TRBJ2-2
TGTGCCAGCTCCCGGACTAGCGAGAACACCGGGGAGCTGTTTTTT
CASSRTSENTGELFF
>.|.|TRBV4-1|TRBJ1-5
TGCGCCAGCAGCCAGCAAGGCAATCAGCCCCAGCATTTT
CASSQQGNQPQHF
>.|.|TRBV21-1|TRBJ2-4
TGTGCCAGCAGCAAAGGGCGAGGGCAAGGGCTTTTGGCCAAAAACATTCAGTACTTC
CASSKGRGQGLLAKNIQYF
>.|TRBD1|TRBV7-2|TRBJ1-6
TGTGCCAGCAGCTTGTCCGGGACAGGGAATTCACCCCTCCACTTT
CASSLSGTGNSPLHF
>.|.|TRBV5-1|TRBJ1-6
TGCGCCAGCAGCTTCATTAAACCCGGGCCGAATTCACCCCTCCACTTT
CASSFIKPGPNSPLHF
>.|.|TRBV7-9|TRBJ2-1
TGTGCCAGCAGCTTACAGGGTGTTAATGAGCAGTTCTTC
CASSLQGVNEQFF
>.|TRBD2|TRBV9|TRBJ2-3
TGTGCCAGCAGCGTATCAGCGGGGGTCCGCACAGATACGCAGTATTTT
CASSVSAGVRTDTQYF
>.|.|TRBV2|TRBJ2-7
TGTGCCAGCATCTTATACGAGCAGTACTTC
CASILYEQYF
>.|.|TRBV6-5|TRBJ1-4
TGTGCCAGCGGACCCAGAGGGTATGAAAAACTGTTTTTT
CASGPRGYEKLFF
>.|.|TRBV18|TRBJ2-5
TGTGCCAGCTCACCAGGGGTGGGAAGGATTGAGACCCAGTACTTC
CASSPGVGRIETQYF
>once|.|TRBV2|TRBJ2-1
TGTGCCAGCAGTGAGACACCCGAGGGGGGTGGGCAGTTCTTC
CASSETPEGGGQFF
>.|.|TRBV9|TRBJ2-3
TGTGCCAGCAGCCAACTCGTGCAGCCAGCAACAGATACGCAGTATTTT
CASSQLVQPATDTQYF
>.|.|TRBV27|TRBJ2-7
TGTGCCAGCAGCCCGGGGTGGGGCCCCTACGAGCAGTACTTC
CASSPGWGPYEQYF
>.|.|TRBV11-3|TRBJ1-1
TGTGCCAGCAGCTACCCGCGTGAGGGGAACACTGAAGCTTTCTTT
CASSYPREGNTEAFF
>.|.|TRBV30|TRBJ2-6
TGTGCCTGGAAACGGGACTCTGGGGCCAACGTCCTGACTTTC
CAWKRDSGANVLTF
>few|.|TRBV2|TRBJ2-2
TGTGCCAGCAGTTCTAGACAGAACACCGGGGAGCTGTTTTTT
CASSSRQNTGELFF
>once|TRBD1|TRBV7-2|TRBJ1-2
TGTGCCAGCAGGGGAGGGGGCAGTAACTATGGCTACACCTTC
CASRGGGSNYGYTF
>.|TRBD1|TRBV12-5|TRBJ1-5
TGTGCTAGTGGATGGACAGGGGATCAGCCCCAGCATTTT
CASGWTGDQPQHF
>once|.|TRBV5-5|TRBJ1-2
TGTGCCAGCAGCTCAGGACGGAACTATGGCTACACCTTC
CASSSGRNYGYTF
>.|.|TRBV9|TRBJ1-1
TGTGCCAGCAGCGTAGGGCAGGGCGACACTGAAGCTTTCTTT
CASSVGQGDTEAFF
>once|.|TRBV29-1|TRBJ2-1
TGCAGCGTCCTACGGGACTTAAGGGAGCAGTTCTTC
CSVLRDLREQFF
>once|TRBD1|TRBV6-5|TRBJ2-1
TGTGCCAGCAGTTACGGGACAGGGGTATACAATGAGCAGTTCTTC
CASSYGTGVYNEQFF
>.|.|TRBV21-1|TRBJ1-1
TGTGCCAGCAGCAATGGACGCCCAAACACTGAAGCTTTCTTT
CASSNGRPNTEAFF
>.|TRBD1|TRBV6-6|TRBJ2-7
TGTGCCAGCAGGGGGGGACTCAGGGGGCCTCTGGACGAGCAGTACTTC
CASRGGLRGPLDEQYF